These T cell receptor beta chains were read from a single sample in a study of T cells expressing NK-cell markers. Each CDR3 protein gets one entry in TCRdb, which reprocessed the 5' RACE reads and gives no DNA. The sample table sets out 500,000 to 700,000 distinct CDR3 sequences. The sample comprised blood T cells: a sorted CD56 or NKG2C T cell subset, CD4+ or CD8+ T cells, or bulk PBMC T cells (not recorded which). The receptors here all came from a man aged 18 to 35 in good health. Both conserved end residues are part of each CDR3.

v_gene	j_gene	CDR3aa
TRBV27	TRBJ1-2	CASSLSVRRAANYGYTF
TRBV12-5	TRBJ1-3	CASGFLVFDKPISGNTIYF
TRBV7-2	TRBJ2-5	CASSRPADSNRETQYF
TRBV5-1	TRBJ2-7	CASSLGMDLYF
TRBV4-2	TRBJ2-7	CASSQDGTTTYEQYF
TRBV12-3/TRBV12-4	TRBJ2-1	CASRGAPTGSFF
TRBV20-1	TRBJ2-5	CSAYSDYQETQYF
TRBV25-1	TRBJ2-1	CASSDQGGWRSEQFF
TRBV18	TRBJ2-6	CASQKGTVSGANVLTF
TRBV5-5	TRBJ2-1	CASSPLSGGLYNEQFF
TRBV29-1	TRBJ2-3	CSVGKGLFSTDTQYF
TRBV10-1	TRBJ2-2	CASSPGQGKLTGELFF
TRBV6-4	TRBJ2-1	CATAKGLAGSNEQFF
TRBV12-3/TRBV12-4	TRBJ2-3	CATYYLSGATDTQYF
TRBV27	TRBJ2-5	CASSSPLAGETQYF
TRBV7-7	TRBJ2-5	CASSLGGPVQETQYF
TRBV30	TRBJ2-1	CACEGEMRNNEQFF
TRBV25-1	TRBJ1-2	CASSEYRVAGQLYGYTF
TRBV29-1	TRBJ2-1	CSVYGSGTSGSNEQFF
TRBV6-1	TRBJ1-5	CASSDAGGGNQPQHF
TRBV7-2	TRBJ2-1	CASSRSGLAGAANEQFF
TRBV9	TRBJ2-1	CASTRLAGDYNEQFF
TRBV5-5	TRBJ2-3	CASSYARLRTDTQYF
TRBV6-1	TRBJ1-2	CASSEADVESYTF
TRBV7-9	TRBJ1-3	CASSLASPGNTIYF
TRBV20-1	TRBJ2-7	CSARDRLAGSHEQYF
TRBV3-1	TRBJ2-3	CASSQVRGTQYF